One sample yielded the 25 T cell receptor beta chains listed below, sequenced in a study of T-cell memory formation after mild COVID-19. TCRdb passed the 5' RACE reads through MiXCR, listing each CDR3 protein once. The table lists 280,000 or so distinct CDR3 sequences, 7% to 10% of them singletons, with 20% to 25% in the top ten. Sequenced material: PBMCs or a T cell subset sorted from them (not recorded which). Every receptor here comes from a man between 18 and 29 years old who had mild COVID-19 (a few samples of this study predate the infection). Cell type and time point are not known.

The chain has TRBV12-3 or TRBV12-4 and TRBJ1-4, with TRBD1 matching 9 bases. Trimming removed 8 bases from V and 8 bases from J; junction bases left unmatched: 9. The CDR3 length is 14 residues. The CDR3 here is CASGPTGGVEKLFF. Here the CDR3 DNA reads TGTGCCAGCGGGCCGACAGGGGGAGTCGAAAAACTGTTTTTT.

CDR3 protein: CASGLGGAGSPLHF. The DNA of the CDR3 is TGTGCCAGCGGTTTAGGGGGCGCAGGGTCACCCCTCCACTTT. The chain joins TRBV7-3 to TRBJ1-6; 7 nucleotides agree with TRBD1. V lost 8 bases and J lost 10; bases outside the gene matches: 11. The length of the CDR3 is 14 residues. Germline values: CDR1 SGHTA, CDR2 FQGTGA.

The rearrangement links TRBV5-1 to TRBJ2-7; 8 bases are a match to TRBD1. J was trimmed by 0 bases and V by 3 bases; bases with no gene match: 5. The CDR3 consists of 15 residues. Germline V lookup: CDR1 SGHRS, CDR2 YFSETQ. CDR3 residues: CASSYDRGSSYEQYF. Written as DNA, the CDR3 is TGCGCCAGCAGCTATGACAGGGGTAGCTCCTACGAGCAGTACTTC.

This clonotype was seen more than once but under ten times. This chain's CDR3 is CASSLNRDTQYF. The CDR3 DNA follows: TGTGCCAGCAGCTTGAATAGGGATACGCAGTATTTT. The chain employs TRBV7-3 and TRBJ2-3; D gene unclear. The CDR3 runs 12 residues. Trimming took 3 bases from V and 6 from J, leaving 7 bases between them. Germline values: CDR1 SGHTA, CDR2 FQGTGA. The whole variable domain, filled in from reference TRBV7-3 and TRBJ2-3, reads GAGVSQTPSNKVTEKGKYVELRCDPISGHTALYWYRQSLGQGPEFLIYFQGTGAADDSGLPNDRFFAVRPEGSVSTLKIQRTERGDSAVYLCASSLNRDTQYFGPGTRLTVL.

The chain recombines TRBV24-1 with TRBJ2-1, with D possibly being TRBD1 (5 bases). The V gene's germline CDR1 is KGHDR and CDR2 SFDVKD. Trimming left V 2 bases short and J 12 bases short, with 13 bases between. The length of the CDR3 is 13 residues. CDR3 loop: CATSDSRDLRQFF. CDR3 bases: TGTGCCACCAGTGATTCCAGGGATTTACGGCAGTTCTTC.

In its sample, this clonotype was seen many times. This chain uses TRBV20-1 with TRBJ2-2; TRBD2 matches 9 bases. V shed 3 bases and J 1 base; nucleotides not matched to a gene: 9. Germline V lookup: CDR1 DFQATT, CDR2 SNEGSKA (reference sequence). CDR3 length: 17 residues. CDR3 sequence (DNA): TGCAGTGCTAGTCCTAGCGGGGACACACTGAACACCGGGGAGCTGTTTTTT. Its protein product is CSASPSGDTLNTGELFF.

The sample holds a few counts of this clonotype. V usage is TRBV20-1 and J usage is TRBJ2-5, with 9 bases that match TRBD2. The CDR3 totals 13 residues. CDR1 and CDR2 (germline): DFQATT, SNEGSKA (reference sequence). The ends lost 3 bases at V and 2 bases at J; junction bases unmatched: 1. The CDR3 here is CSARAGGQETQYF. CDR3 sequence (DNA): TGCAGTGCTAGGGCGGGGGGGCAAGAGACCCAGTACTTC.

This clonotype was seen a few times. The chain carries TRBV28 and TRBJ2-5; 13 nucleotides line up with TRBD2. This CDR3 is built from 16 residues. Germline trimming cut 2 bases from V and 5 bases from J; bases unmatched to any gene: 5. CDR1 is MDHEN, CDR2 SYDVKM, per germline. In DNA form, the CDR3 reads TGTGCCAGCAGTTTAGGGACTAGCGGGGCTCAGGAGACCCAGTACTTC. Protein: CASSLGTSGAQETQYF.

The chain combines TRBV6-5 with TRBJ2-7; no definite D call. This CDR3 contains 11 residues. CDR1 MNHEY and CDR2 SVGAGI come from the germline V gene. V lost 2 bases, J lost 6 bases, and 5 bases lay in between. The chain's CDR3 is CASSYRSEQYF. In DNA form, the CDR3 reads TGTGCCAGCAGTTACCGTTCCGAGCAGTACTTC.

Notes on this clonotype: This clone may be a read error of a much larger clone one base away. Written as DNA, the CDR3 is TGTGCCAGCACTTTGAGTTCAGGGCACACTGAAGCTTTCTTT. This sequence encodes CASTLSSGHTEAFF. This chain connects TRBV12-3 or TRBV12-4 to TRBJ1-1, with D possibly TRBD1 on 5 matching bases. The germline V and J ends were trimmed by 7 bases and 3 bases, with 15 bases remaining between them. This CDR3 contains 14 residues.

The CDR3 reads CSVGQNYNSPLHF. The CDR3 DNA follows: TGCAGCGTTGGACAAAATTATAATTCACCCCTCCACTTT. J is TRBJ1-6 and V is TRBV29-1; D is ambiguous. V lost 4 bases to trimming and J lost 4 bases, with 8 bases between them. The CDR3 contains 13 residues. Germline V lookup: CDR1 SQVTM, CDR2 ANQGSEA.

This clonotype was picked up many times. This chain links TRBV7-3 with TRBJ2-1; 9 nucleotides align to TRBD1. V was pared by 8 bases and J by 6 bases, with 5 bases of the junction left unmatched. This CDR3 is built from 13 residues. In germline, CDR1 is SGHTA, CDR2 FQGTGA. In DNA, the CDR3 is TGTGCCAGCGGGACAGGGCCGTTCAATGAGCAGTTCTTC. This gives the protein CASGTGPFNEQFF.

Many counts were recorded for this clonotype. The V and J genes are TRBV12-3 or TRBV12-4 and TRBJ1-5, with D tentatively TRBD1 (5 bases). This CDR3 spans 15 amino acids. Trimming stripped 5 bases from V and 5 bases from J, with 16 bases between. The CDR3 loop is CASSPDLRGDQPQHF. The CDR3, as DNA: TGTGCCAGCAGTCCAGACCTAAGAGGGGATCAGCCCCAGCATTTT.

This clonotype showed up many times. The chain is built from TRBV6-4 and TRBJ1-6, with a possible D match to TRBD1 (5 bases). CDR1 and CDR2 (germline): MRHNA, SNTAGT. The CDR3 spans 17 residues. V gave up 10 bases and J gave up 11 bases, with 30 bases separating them. In DNA, the CDR3 is TGTGCCACTCCGACGGGGGACCAAGCCCTGGCGGGTGCACCCCTCCACTTT. It specifies CATPTGDQALAGAPLHF.

The CDR3 loop reads CAIKKPGPVNTEAFF. The CDR3 nucleotides are TGTGCCATCAAAAAACCGGGACCTGTGAACACTGAAGCTTTCTTT. The V call is TRBV10-3, the J call TRBJ1-1; D possibly corresponds to TRBD1 (5 bases). There are 15 residues in the CDR3. V dropped 7 bases and J dropped 0 bases, with 15 bases sitting between them. The V gene's germline CDR1 is ENHRY and CDR2 SYGVKD.

This clonotype occurred many times. J is TRBJ1-6 and V is TRBV7-2; D gene ambiguous. This CDR3 comprises 17 residues. Trimming shortened V by 1 base and J by 5 bases, and 15 bases separated the two germline ends. Germline CDR1 SGHTA, CDR2 FQGNSA. The DNA of the CDR3 is TGTGCCAGCAGCTTAGTGACATGGCTGGCCAATAATTCACCCCTCCACTTT. Translated: CASSLVTWLANNSPLHF.

V gene TRBV3-1 combines with J gene TRBJ2-1, with 12 bases identical to TRBD2. The CDR3 consists of 16 residues. CDR1 and CDR2 (germline): LGHDT, YNNKEL (reference sequence). After removal of 6 bases from V and 8 bases from J, the junction contained 11 bases not matched to a gene. The CDR3 DNA follows: TGTGCCAGCAGTCCCACCGGGACTAGCGGGTCTTATGAGCAGTTCTTC. Its translation is CASSPTGTSGSYEQFF.

This clonotype has a handful of counts. The chain employs TRBV28 and TRBJ2-7; 7 nucleotides align to TRBD1. This CDR3 is built from 12 residues. J lost 4 bases, V lost 5 bases, and 2 bases had no gene match. Germline V gene sequence: CDR1 MDHEN, CDR2 SYDVKM. CDR3 residues: CASSGTVYEQYV. The CDR3 nucleotides are TGTGCCAGCAGTGGGACAGTGTACGAGCAGTACGTC.

This clonotype showed up just a few times. The chain couples TRBV20-1 to TRBJ1-4, with D unclear. The V gene lost 6 bases and the J gene lost 8 bases, with 13 bases spanning the gap. CDR1 and CDR2 (germline): DFQATT, SNEGSKA (reference sequence). This CDR3 is built from 12 residues. In DNA, the CDR3 is TGCAGTGCGCTAACCCCCGACGAAAAACTGTTTTTT. This gives the protein CSALTPDEKLFF.

The sample holds a few counts of this clonotype. The gene calls are TRBV23-1 and TRBJ2-7; no definite D call. TRBV23-1 is an ORF; its function is uncertain. This CDR3 region has 17 residues. V lost 1 base, J lost 0 bases, and 16 bases lay in between. In DNA form, the CDR3 reads TGCGCCAGCAGTCAATTGTCGGCCGTAGTACTCTCCTACGAGCAGTACTTC. It specifies CASSQLSAVVLSYEQYF.

This chain links TRBV27 with TRBJ2-5; 14 nucleotides line up with TRBD2. The CDR3 sequence is 18 residues long. Germline CDR1 and CDR2: MNHEY and SMNVEV (reference sequence). The V gene end was trimmed by 3 bases and the J gene end by 5 bases; junction bases not matched to a gene: 11. CDR3 sequence: CASSLGKTSGGATETQYF. In nucleotides, the CDR3 is TGTGCCAGCAGTTTGGGGAAGACTAGCGGGGGGGCGACTGAGACCCAGTACTTC.

This clonotype was recorded a few times. The rearrangement joins TRBV3-1 to TRBJ2-3; D could derive from TRBD1 or TRBD2 (6 bases each). Trimming left V 1 base short and J 0 bases short, with 17 bases between. Germline lookup yields CDR1 LGHDT and CDR2 YNNKEL (reference sequence). The CDR3 extends over 18 amino acids. CDR3 coding DNA: TGTGCCAGCAGCCAAGTCCTCCGGGGGCAGACAAGCACAGATACGCAGTATTTT. Translating it yields CASSQVLRGQTSTDTQYF.

This clonotype was observed a few times. The chain is built from TRBV7-9 and TRBJ1-4; D is undetermined. The CDR3 consists of 17 residues. V lost 2 bases to trimming and J lost 2 bases, with 15 bases between them. Germline assignment: CDR1 SEHNR and CDR2 FQNEAQ (reference sequence). DNA of the CDR3: TGTGCCAGCAGCTTATCCGACGGAGGCCCCACTAATGAAAAACTGTTTTTT. Encoded protein: CASSLSDGGPTNEKLFF.

This clonotype was seen many times. The CDR3, as DNA: TGTGCCAGCAGCCTGTGGGTTTTCCCTCAGCCCCAGCATTTT. Translation: CASSLWVFPQPQHF. The V and J genes are TRBV5-6 and TRBJ1-5; the D is unclear. Germline V gene sequence: CDR1 SGHDT, CDR2 YYEEEE. The length of the CDR3 is 14 residues. V lost 4 bases, J lost 6 bases, and 14 bases lay in between. Variable domain in full (rest from reference TRBV5-6 and TRBJ1-5): DAGVTQSPTHLIKTRGQQVTLRCSPKSGHDTVSWYQQALGQGPQFIFQYYEEEERQRGNFPDRFSGHQFPNYSSELNVNALLLGDSALYLCASSLWVFPQPQHFGDGTRLSIL.

This clonotype was seen many times. In DNA, the CDR3 is TGTGCCAGCAGCTTACAGCGCAGCACAGATACGCAGTATTTT. It encodes CASSLQRSTDTQYF. The rearrangement links TRBV7-2 to TRBJ2-3; no clear D gene. Trimming left V 2 bases short and J 0 bases short, with 6 bases between. CDR3 size: 14 residues. Germline V gene data show CDR1 as SGHTA and CDR2 as FQGNSA.